This TCR beta chain was profiled in a study of cytomegalovirus exposure and HLA in healthy donors. About this clone itself: Its antigen is currently unknown.

The PCR used 60 Vbeta and 13 Jbeta primers. Repertoires were generated with immunoSEQ multiplex PCR, while TCRdb's copy carries only in-frame clones and drops some. The table includes around 130,000 clones, less than 85% detected once. CDR3 length equals 12 residues. Germline lookup yields CDR1 ENHRY and CDR2 SYGVKD. V was pared by 4 bases and J by 6 bases, with 3 bases of the junction left unmatched. Findings and caveats of the study: According to the study, roughly 160 TCR beta chains were cytomegalovirus-associated.

The V gene is TRBV10-3, the J gene TRBJ2-7; 7 nucleotides line up with TRBD2. The sequence was collected from a woman aged 40 to 55 in good health and CMV-seropositive. The sample consisted of PBMCs. CDR3 in amino acids: CAISGLAREQYF. In DNA, the CDR3 is TGTGCCATCAGTGGACTAGCTCGCGAGCAGTACTTC.